Below, 30 T cell receptor beta chains from the same sample are listed, as sequenced in a study of T cell responses to AZD1222 COVID-19 vaccine. Sequenced by immunoSEQ multiplex PCR; TCRdb stores in-frame clones only, minus some. The table has over 200,000 clones, roughly 94% seen once. The sample was peripheral blood, taken 28 days after the second dose of the MenACWY control vaccine. The source is an adult who received the MenACWY meningococcal vaccine as a control.

This clone was detected only a few times. The chain carries TRBV9 and TRBJ2-3; D unresolved. The germline V and J ends were trimmed by 0 bases and 4 bases, with 12 bases remaining between them. Looked up from germline, CDR1 is SGDLS and CDR2 is YYNGEE. The CDR3 consists of 15 residues. CDR3 in DNA: TGTGCCAGCAGCGTAGGGTCGGTGAGCGCAGATACGCAGTATTTT. Its protein product is CASSVGSVSADTQYF.

The chain joins TRBV27 to TRBJ1-5; D gene ambiguous. The CDR3 spans 13 residues. Per germline, CDR1 MNHEY and CDR2 SMNVEV (reference sequence). The V and J ends lost 3 bases and 2 bases respectively, with 5 bases between them. The CDR3 DNA sequence: TGTGCCAGCAGTTTGGTGGGCAATCAGCCCCAGCATTTT. This sequence encodes CASSLVGNQPQHF.

The chain links TRBV5-5 to TRBJ2-7; D ambiguous. CDR3 length equals 14 residues. Germline loops: CDR1 SGHKS, CDR2 YYEKEE (reference sequence). V dropped 1 base and J dropped 0 bases, with 8 bases sitting between them. CDR3 coding DNA: TGTGCCAGCAGCTTGCGCCAGACCTCCTACGAGCAGTACTTC. Translated, it gives CASSLRQTSYEQYF.

The V gene is TRBV30, the J gene TRBJ1-4; 9 bases align to TRBD1. V lost 4 bases to trimming and J lost 8 bases; unmatched junction nucleotides: 5. Germline CDR1 and CDR2: GTSNPN and SVGIG (reference sequence). This CDR3 is built from 13 residues. The CDR3 region is CAWTSGTGEKLFF. The CDR3 DNA sequence: TGTGCCTGGACTTCGGGGACAGGGGAAAAACTGTTTTTT.

The sample holds a few counts of this clone. V usage is TRBV29-1 and J usage is TRBJ1-2, with TRBD1 identical over 7 bases. The germline gives CDR1 SQVTM, CDR2 ANQGSEA. The CDR3 is 14 amino acids. V shed 6 bases and J 7 bases; nucleotides not matched to a gene: 14. The CDR3 DNA is TGCAGCGTCGCCGGCGGGACAGATGGACGTGGCTACACCTTC. Protein sequence: CSVAGGTDGRGYTF. The full variable domain, in which reference TRBV29-1 and TRBJ1-2 provide the parts outside the CDR3, is SAVISQKPSRDICQRGTSLTIQCQVDSQVTMMFWYRQQPGQSLTLIATANQGSEATYESGFVIDKFPISRPNLTFSTLTVSNMSPEDSSIYLCSVAGGTDGRGYTFGSGTRLTVV.

The chain is built from TRBV6-5 and TRBJ2-1, with a weak D call TRBD1 (6 bases). The V end lost 6 bases, the J end lost 12 bases, and 15 bases lay between the germline ends. This CDR3 is 12 amino acids long. Germline loops: CDR1 MNHEY, CDR2 SVGAGI. The CDR3 loop reads CASSPTGLGQFF. The DNA for the CDR3 is TGTGCCAGCAGCCCGACAGGTTTAGGGCAGTTCTTC.

The gene calls are TRBV21-1 and TRBJ2-7; TRBD2 was called by the table and not checked on the DNA. TRBV21-1 is designated a pseudogene. The CDR3 runs 17 residues. The CDR3 region has the DNA TGTGCCAGCAGCAAAGTCCCCCGTGGAGCGGGAGGTTACGAGCAGTACTTC. It specifies CASSKVPRGAGGYEQYF.

This clone showed up just once. The rearrangement joins TRBV27 to TRBJ2-3; D is unclear. From germline, CDR1 is MNHEY and CDR2 SMNVEV (reference sequence). The CDR3 length is 13 residues. Trimming pared 10 bases from V and 0 bases from J, leaving 11 bases between. The CDR3 loop is CATRLQSTDTQYF. In nucleotides, the CDR3 is TGTGCCACCAGACTCCAGAGCACAGATACGCAGTATTTT.

This rearrangement joins TRBV19 to TRBJ2-3; 10 nucleotides line up with TRBD2. The length of the CDR3 is 15 residues. Trimming took 2 bases from V and 7 from J; bases not matched to a gene: 6. Germline assignment: CDR1 LNHDA and CDR2 SQIVND (reference sequence). The CDR3 nucleotides are TGTGCCAGTAGTATATTCCTAGCGGGAGAAAATACGCAGTATTTT. This encodes CASSIFLAGENTQYF.

The chain couples TRBV28 to TRBJ1-1; D is ambiguous. This CDR3 contains 14 residues. Trimming left V 3 bases short and J 8 bases short, with 16 bases between. In germline, CDR1 is MDHEN, CDR2 SYDVKM. CDR3 in amino acids: CASSLPRRVTEAFF. As DNA, the CDR3 is TGTGCCAGCAGTTTGCCTAGGAGAGTTACGGAAGCTTTCTTT.

The chain employs TRBV5-5 and TRBJ2-7, with 7 positions matching TRBD2. CDR3 length: 13 amino acids. Losses at the gene ends were 4 bases for V and 6 bases for J; bases not matched to a gene: 7. From germline, CDR1 is SGHKS and CDR2 YYEKEE (reference sequence). In nucleotides, the CDR3 is TGTGCCAGCAGCCTGGGCGGGAGCGTCGAGCAGTACTTC. Its protein is CASSLGGSVEQYF.

V usage is TRBV12-5 and J usage is TRBJ1-3, with TRBD1 identical over 9 bases. The V gene's germline CDR1 is LGHNT and CDR2 FRNRAP. Trimming cost V 9 bases and J 2 bases; bases outside gene matches: 8. This CDR3 has 15 residues. CDR3 nucleotide sequence: TGTGCTAGGACCCCCGGGACAGGGCCTGGAAACACCATATATTTT. This sequence encodes CARTPGTGPGNTIYF.

This chain links TRBV13 with TRBJ2-3; no clear D gene. From germline, CDR1 is PRHDT and CDR2 FYEKMQ (reference sequence). The length of the CDR3 is 14 residues. V lost 1 base to trimming and J lost 6 bases, with 11 bases between them. The CDR3 bases are TGTGCCAGCAGCTTAGAGGTGGGTTTGGATACGCAGTATTTT. Translation: CASSLEVGLDTQYF.

J is TRBJ1-4 and V is TRBV28; possible D gene TRBD1, 5 bases. CDR3 length equals 13 residues. The V and J ends lost 4 bases and 7 bases respectively, with 10 bases between them. Looked up from germline, CDR1 is MDHEN and CDR2 is SYDVKM. The CDR3 DNA reads TGTGCCAGCAGTTATCAGGGTACTGAAAAACTGTTTTTT. Translation gives CASSYQGTEKLFF.

This chain joins TRBV4-1 and TRBJ2-1, with 14 bases identical to TRBD2. After removal of 1 base from V and 7 bases from J, the junction contained 9 bases not matched to a gene. CDR3 length: 18 amino acids. Per germline, CDR1 MGHRA and CDR2 YSYEKL. The CDR3: CASSQGGLAGEIGNEQFF. The CDR3 DNA reads as TGCGCCAGCAGCCAAGGGGGACTAGCGGGAGAAATTGGGAATGAGCAGTTCTTC.

The genes are TRBV2 and TRBJ1-1; 7 bases are shared with TRBD1. CDR1 SNHLY and CDR2 FYNNEI come from the germline V gene. The CDR3 sequence is 16 residues long. V shed 2 bases and J 1 base; nucleotides not matched to a gene: 7. The CDR3 loop is CASSERGQSSNTEAFF. In DNA form, the CDR3 reads TGTGCCAGCAGTGAAAGGGGACAGTCCTCGAACACTGAAGCTTTCTTT.

Turning to this clone: Sequence at one end of the junction differs from germline and may be a read error. The chain links TRBV6-5 to TRBJ1-1, with D unresolved. CDR1 and CDR2 (germline): MNHEY, SVGAGI. CDR3 length equals 13 residues. This CDR3 is CASRYYGGSEAFF. In nucleotides, the CDR3 is TGTGCCAGCAGATACTACGGAGGGTCTGAAGCTTTCTTT.

This clone has just one count. The V call is TRBV6-5, the J call TRBJ2-7; D not resolved. Trimming took 8 bases from V and 5 from J, leaving 19 bases between them. The CDR3 has 14 amino acids. The germline gives CDR1 MNHEY, CDR2 SVGAGI. The CDR3 DNA reads as TGTGCCAGCGGTAGAGCAGTATCAAGCCACGAGCAGTACTTC. This sequence encodes CASGRAVSSHEQYF.

This clone has only one observation. The V call is TRBV20-1, the J call TRBJ2-7; D unclear. The CDR3 has 10 residues. Trimming pared 3 bases from V and 6 bases from J, leaving 6 bases between. Per the germline V gene, CDR1 is DFQATT and CDR2 is SNEGSKA (reference sequence). The CDR3 loop reads CSASNGEQYF. The CDR3 region has the DNA TGCAGTGCTAGTAATGGCGAGCAGTACTTC.

The chain joins TRBV19 to TRBJ1-5, with a tentative D call TRBD1 (6 bases). Per the germline V gene, CDR1 is LNHDA and CDR2 is SQIVND (reference sequence). The ends were cut back, 6 bases at V and 2 bases at J, with 17 bases in the middle. The CDR3 totals 16 residues. In DNA, the CDR3 is TGTGCCAGTAGCCCAGGGGAGGGTATGGGCAATCAGCCCCAGCATTTT. This translates into CASSPGEGMGNQPQHF.

The V and J genes are TRBV15 and TRBJ1-1; the D gene is possibly TRBD1 (5 bases). The CDR3 contains 15 residues. CDR1 is LNHNV, CDR2 YYDKDF, per germline (reference sequence). V lost 3 bases, J lost 1 base, and 12 bases lay in between. The CDR3 sequence: CATSSPGPRNTEAFF. The DNA of the CDR3 is TGTGCCACCAGCAGTCCGGGACCCCGGAACACTGAAGCTTTCTTT.

The chain links TRBV18 to TRBJ2-1; maybe TRBD1 (5 bases). This CDR3 spans 12 amino acids. Germline CDR1 is KGHSH and CDR2 is LQKENI. Deletions cut 6 bases from V and 4 bases from J, with 7 bases between. DNA of the CDR3: TGTGCCAGCTCTCAGGGTTACAATGAGCAGTTCTTC. Amino acid sequence: CASSQGYNEQFF. The full variable domain, with the rest looked up from reference TRBV18 and TRBJ2-1, is NAGVMQNPRHLVRRRGQEARLRCSPMKGHSHVYWYRQLPEEGLKFMVYLQKENIIDESGMPKERFSAEFPKEGPSILRIQQVVRGDSAAYFCASSQGYNEQFFGPGTRLTVL.

V usage is TRBV2 and J usage is TRBJ1-4; no firm D call. The ends were cut back, 7 bases at V and 8 bases at J, with 14 bases in the middle. CDR1 is SNHLY, CDR2 FYNNEI, per germline. The CDR3 consists of 13 residues. CDR3 amino acids: CASTRGTGEKLFF. CDR3 bases: TGTGCCAGCACCCGAGGTACCGGAGAAAAACTGTTTTTT.

The chain has TRBV9 and TRBJ1-1, with a weak D call TRBD1 (6 bases). Looked up from germline, CDR1 is SGDLS and CDR2 is YYNGEE. The CDR3 covers 15 residues. The V end was cut by 4 bases, the J end by 1 base, with 14 bases between. CDR3 DNA: TGTGCCAGCAGCTTAACAGGGTTTACGAACACTGAAGCTTTCTTT. Protein sequence: CASSLTGFTNTEAFF.

This sequence joins TRBV7-3 and TRBJ2-7, with TRBD2 identical over 7 bases. V lost 2 bases and J lost 2; bases outside the gene matches: 6. Germline CDR1 SGHTA, CDR2 FQGTGA. The CDR3 has 15 residues. The CDR3 spells CASSLAGRAAYEQYF. CDR3 nucleotides: TGTGCCAGCAGCTTAGCTGGGAGGGCAGCCTACGAGCAGTACTTC.

This rearrangement joins TRBV28 to TRBJ2-3; 11 nucleotides line up with TRBD2. CDR3 size: 19 residues. Germline assignment: CDR1 MDHEN and CDR2 SYDVKM. Trimming at V came to 3 bases and at J to 1 base, leaving 12 bases not matched to a gene. CDR3 DNA sequence: TGTGCCAGCAGTTTGGGGCTAGCGGGGGGTAAGAGTGGCACAGATACGCAGTATTTT. It is translated as CASSLGLAGGKSGTDTQYF.

The chain couples TRBV2 to TRBJ1-1; TRBD1 agrees at 9 bases. Germline V gives CDR1 SNHLY, CDR2 FYNNEI. Losses at the gene ends were 4 bases for V and 0 bases for J; bases not matched to a gene: 12. There are 18 residues in the CDR3. CDR3: CASSGARDRALMNTEAFF. Here the CDR3 DNA reads TGTGCCAGCAGTGGGGCCCGGGACAGGGCCCTTATGAACACTGAAGCTTTCTTT. The complete variable domain, with remaining parts taken from reference TRBV2 and TRBJ1-1, reads EPEVTQTPSHQVTQMGQEVILRCVPISNHLYFYWYRQILGQKVEFLVSFYNNEISEKSEIFDDQFSVERPDGSNFTLKIRSTKLEDSAMYFCASSGARDRALMNTEAFFGQGTRLTVV.

The chain is built from TRBV4-3 and TRBJ1-6; D gene unclear. CDR3 length: 14 residues. Germline CDR1 is LGHNA and CDR2 is YSLEER. V was clipped by 0 bases and J by 8 bases, with 8 bases between them. The CDR3 sequence is CASSQERTDSPLHF. In nucleotides, the CDR3 is TGCGCCAGCAGCCAAGAGAGGACTGATTCACCCCTCCACTTT.

V is TRBV19 and J is TRBJ1-1; tentative D call: TRBD1 (6 bases). From germline, CDR1 is LNHDA and CDR2 SQIVND (reference sequence). The CDR3 is 15 residues long. Trimming stripped 7 bases from V and 5 bases from J, with 20 bases between. DNA for the CDR3: TGTGCCAGTATCCCCGGGGGGGGGCCGGGGACTGAAGCTTTCTTT. It codes for CASIPGGGPGTEAFF.

The rearrangement uses TRBV28 and TRBJ1-1, with TRBD1 matching 7 bases. This CDR3 has 15 amino acids. Germline V CDR1 and CDR2: MDHEN, SYDVKM. Trimming cost V 3 bases and J 7 bases; bases outside gene matches: 11. Written as DNA, the CDR3 is TGTGCCAGCAGTTTTGGGTCGTCAGGGGGTGTTGAAGCTTTCTTT. Encoded protein: CASSFGSSGGVEAFF.